This T cell receptor beta chain was captured in a study of T cells in Graves' hyperthyroidism and ophthalmopathy. Whole-study context: Peripheral blood was acquired at first diagnosis, ahead of any therapy whatsoever. Study findings and constraints: Most thyroid clonotypes expanded above 0.001 were also detected in blood.

This CDR3 comprises 13 residues. Between the trimmed V and J ends, which lost 3 bases and 1 base, there was a span of 6 bases. Germline V gene lookup returns CDR1 SGHDN and CDR2 FVKESK. Researchers barred patients who had uncontrolled infection, other autoimmune disease, pregnancy or lactation. Turning to this clonotype: Its antigen is currently unknown. This may stem from a read error, because a much larger clone lies one nucleotide away.

RNA transcripts were the template for amplifying TCR beta CDR3 regions. The TCR CDR3 was amplified in a first-round RT-PCR using the HTBI primer set. TCRdb redid the calling of the multiplex PCR reads with MiXCR, one entry per CDR3 protein. This sample yields around 280,000 distinct CDR3 sequences, of which about an eighth are seen a single time; around 8% belongs to the top ten. The specimen sequenced was blood. The receptor's source is a woman in her thirties or forties with Graves' hyperthyroidism. The chain carries TRBV14 and TRBJ1-2; D not certain. The chain's CDR3 is CASSHSFNYGYTF. The CDR3 DNA is TGTGCCAGCAGCCACAGTTTTAACTATGGCTACACCTTC.